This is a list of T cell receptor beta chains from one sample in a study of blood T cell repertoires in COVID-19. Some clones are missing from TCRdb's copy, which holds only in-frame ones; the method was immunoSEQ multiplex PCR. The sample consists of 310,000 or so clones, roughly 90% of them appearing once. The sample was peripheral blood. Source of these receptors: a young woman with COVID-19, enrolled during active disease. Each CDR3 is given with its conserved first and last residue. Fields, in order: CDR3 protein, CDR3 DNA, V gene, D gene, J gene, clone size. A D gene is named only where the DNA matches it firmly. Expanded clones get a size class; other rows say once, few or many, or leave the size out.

CASSERGSGSSYEQYF TGTGCCAGCAGTGAAAGGGGTAGCGGGAGCTCCTACGAGCAGTACTTC TRBV2 TRBD2 TRBJ2-7 once
CASSFGDTSTTGELFF TGTGCCAGCAGTTTCGGGGACACTTCGACCACCGGGGAGCTGTTTTTT TRBV6-5 - TRBJ2-2 -
CATRGRTGVGEQFF TGTGCCACCCGAGGACGGACAGGAGTCGGTGAGCAGTTCTTC TRBV19 TRBD1 TRBJ2-1 -
CASSQDPLAGGFYNEQFF TGCGCCAGCAGCCAAGACCCTCTAGCGGGAGGCTTCTACAATGAGCAGTTCTTC TRBV4-3 TRBD2 TRBJ2-1 -
CARGTGGYEQYF TGCGCCAGAGGAACAGGGGGCTACGAGCAGTACTTC TRBV10-1 TRBD1 TRBJ2-7 -
CATVKSLGGTQYF TGTGCCACCGTAAAGTCGCTAGGTGGTACGCAGTATTTT TRBV2 - TRBJ2-3 -
CASSLRAADTQYF TGTGCCAGCAGCCTACGAGCGGCAGATACGCAGTATTTT TRBV7-3 - TRBJ2-3 -
CASRLNTEAFF TGTGCTAGTCGTCTGAACACTGAAGCTTTCTTT TRBV12-5 - TRBJ1-1 -
CASSKGTDYGYTF TGTGCCAGCAGTAAGGGGACTGACTATGGCTACACCTTC TRBV6-5 - TRBJ1-2 -
CASRSPGIPWEQYF TGCGCCAGCAGATCCCCGGGTATTCCGTGGGAGCAGTACTTC TRBV10-2 - TRBJ2-7 -
CASSERLPSEQFF TGTGCCAGCAGTGAGCGGCTCCCAAGCGAGCAGTTCTTC TRBV6-1 - TRBJ2-1 -
CASSEGTSGIQETQYF TGCGCCAGCAGTGAGGGGACTAGCGGGATACAAGAGACCCAGTACTTC TRBV10-1 TRBD2 TRBJ2-5 -
CASSQKEGALEKLFF TGCGCCAGCAGCCAAAAGGAGGGGGCGCTTGAAAAACTGTTTTTT TRBV4-1 TRBD1 TRBJ1-4 -
CASSLGRGNQPQHF TGTGCCAGCTCACTAGGGAGGGGCAATCAGCCCCAGCATTTT TRBV18 - TRBJ1-5 once
CASRNRLPYEQYF TGTGCCAGCAGGAACAGGTTACCCTACGAGCAGTACTTC TRBV28 - TRBJ2-7 -
CASRGLPGQGSYEQYF TGTGCCAGCAGAGGCCTGCCGGGACAGGGCTCCTACGAGCAGTACTTC TRBV2 TRBD1 TRBJ2-7 -
CASSQDTGWSSSYEQYF TGCGCCAGCAGCCAAGATACAGGATGGAGTAGCTCCTACGAGCAGTACTTC TRBV4-1 - TRBJ2-7 once
CASITGTGGYEQYF TGTGCCAGCATTACCGGGACAGGGGGCTACGAGCAGTACTTC TRBV28 TRBD1 TRBJ2-7 -
CASSLNSGWETQYF TGTGCCAGCAGCTTAAATAGCGGGTGGGAGACCCAGTACTTC TRBV7-3 TRBD2 TRBJ2-5 -
CASTLSAGVGYTQYF TGTGCCAGCACCCTTAGTGCCGGGGTCGGATATACGCAGTATTTT TRBV7-2 - TRBJ2-3 -
CASSDGRVHNEQFF TGTGCCAGCAGTGACGGGAGGGTACACAATGAGCAGTTCTTC TRBV2 TRBD2 TRBJ2-1 -
CASRRGRGDNGYTF TGTGCCAGCAGACGGGGACGGGGGGATAATGGCTACACCTTC TRBV6-5 - TRBJ1-2 -
CASSAGQGGTEAFF TGCGCCAGCAGCGCCGGACAGGGTGGCACTGAAGCTTTCTTT TRBV5-1 TRBD1 TRBJ1-1 -
CASSSTGHIVLGYTF TGCGCCAGCAGCTCGACAGGGCATATTGTTCTTGGCTACACCTTC TRBV5-1 TRBD1 TRBJ1-2 -
CASSRGQGSDGYTF TGTGCCAGCAGCCGGGGACAGGGCTCCGATGGCTACACCTTC TRBV7-9 TRBD1 TRBJ1-2 -
CASRFLAGVDNEQFF TGCGCCAGCAGGTTTCTAGCGGGAGTAGACAATGAGCAGTTCTTC TRBV5-1 TRBD2 TRBJ2-1 -
CASSGDRLRSYNEQFF TGTGCCAGTAGTGGGGACAGGTTGCGGTCCTACAATGAGCAGTTCTTC TRBV19 TRBD1 TRBJ2-1 once
CASSWGSGVGYTF TGTGCCAGCAGTTGGGGCTCAGGGGTTGGCTACACCTTC TRBV6-6 - TRBJ1-2 -
CASSYPKRGSSYEQYF TGTGCCAGCAGTTACCCTAAGAGGGGGAGCTCCTACGAGCAGTACTTC TRBV6-2/TRBV6-3 - TRBJ2-7 -
CASSPRSPFGLAGGGETQYF TGTGCCAGCAGCCCCCGCTCCCCCTTTGGACTAGCGGGAGGAGGGGAGACCCAGTACTTC TRBV3-1/TRBV3-2 TRBD2 TRBJ2-5 -
CASSLTPHPYEQYF TGTGCCAGCAGCTTAACTCCTCATCCCTACGAGCAGTACTTC TRBV7-2 - TRBJ2-7 -
CASSGQGGYEQYF TGTGCCAGCAGCGGGCAGGGAGGATACGAGCAGTACTTC TRBV13 - TRBJ2-7 -
CASRPGGGYGYTF TGTGCCAGCAGACCCGGGGGGGGATATGGCTACACCTTC TRBV7-9 - TRBJ1-2 once
CASSLIGLGGSSPLHF TGTGCCAGCAGCCTTATCGGACTGGGAGGTAGTTCACCCCTCCACTTT TRBV6-6 - TRBJ1-6 -
CASGTGQGREKLFF TGTGCCAGTGGAACGGGACAGGGTCGTGAAAAACTGTTTTTT TRBV19 TRBD1 TRBJ1-4 few
CASSHSSGYEQYF TGCGCCAGCAGCCACTCGAGCGGGTACGAGCAGTACTTC TRBV4-1 - TRBJ2-7 -
CASSLGGGTEAFF TGTGCCAGCAGCTTAGGAGGAGGGACTGAAGCTTTCTTT TRBV7-9 - TRBJ1-1 -
CASTVGPGGIRSGELFF TGTGCCAGCACCGTTGGACCAGGGGGAATACGATCCGGGGAGCTGTTTTTT TRBV28 TRBD1 TRBJ2-2 -
CASRGTGGSNEKLFF TGCGCCAGCAGGGGGACAGGGGGCTCTAATGAAAAACTGTTTTTT TRBV5-1 TRBD1 TRBJ1-4 -
CASSGLAGEARETQYF TGTGCCAGCAGTGGCCTAGCGGGAGAAGCAAGGGAGACCCAGTACTTC TRBV2 TRBD2 TRBJ2-5 -
CASAKSGGRNEQYF TGTGCCAGCGCTAAATCGGGAGGGAGGAACGAGCAGTACTTC TRBV6-5 TRBD2 TRBJ2-7 -
CASSLGRYYEQYF TGTGCCAGCAGTTTAGGGCGGTACTACGAGCAGTACTTC TRBV12-3/TRBV12-4 - TRBJ2-7 once
CASIERGRALRYGYTF TGTGCCAGCATCGAGCGGGGGAGGGCCCTCCGCTATGGCTACACCTTC TRBV21-1 - TRBJ1-2 once
CASSLLTLLGEQYF TGTGCCAGCAGCCTCTTAACTTTACTAGGAGAGCAGTACTTC TRBV7-8 - TRBJ2-7 -
CASSLPGLAGGYNEQFF TGCGCCAGCAGCCTACCGGGGCTAGCGGGAGGGTACAATGAGCAGTTCTTC TRBV5-1 TRBD2 TRBJ2-1 -
CARSRIPRQEQSDTEAFF TGTGCCAGAAGCCGGATACCCCGACAGGAACAATCGGACACTGAAGCTTTCTTT TRBV5-3 - TRBJ1-1 few
CASSLDRVNGEQYF TGTGCCAGCAGCTTAGACAGGGTTAATGGCGAGCAGTACTTC TRBV7-9 - TRBJ2-7 -
CARRSTSGLGLYNEQFF TGTGCCAGAAGGTCGACTAGCGGGCTGGGCTTATACAATGAGCAGTTCTTC TRBV5-3 TRBD2 TRBJ2-1 -
CASSLLSRGGTEAFF TGCGCCAGCAGCTTGCTGTCGCGGGGGGGAACTGAAGCTTTCTTT TRBV5-1 - TRBJ1-1 -
CASSLRTGYYEQYF TGTGCCAGCAGTTTACGGACAGGCTACTACGAGCAGTACTTC TRBV28 TRBD1 TRBJ2-7 -
CASSIPKNTEAFF TGTGCCAGTAGTATCCCCAAGAACACTGAAGCTTTCTTT TRBV19 - TRBJ1-1 few